This T cell receptor (beta chain) comes out of a study of blood T cell repertoires in COVID-19. Study context: The United States, Italy and Spain provided the acute and convalescent COVID-19 samples.

CDR3 length: 13 amino acids. V lost 6 bases to trimming and J lost 4 bases; unmatched junction nucleotides: 6. Method: immunoSEQ multiplex PCR; TCRdb's copy keeps in-frame clones and lacks some. The table includes a few hundred thousand clones, roughly 86% detected once. This sequence originates from a man aged 40-49 years who had recovered from COVID-19. This rearrangement joins TRBV12-3 or TRBV12-4 to TRBJ2-7; 7 bases are a match to TRBD1. The sample consisted of peripheral blood. The chain's CDR3 is CASRSGTAYEQYF. Written as DNA, the CDR3 is TGTGCCAGCAGGTCCGGGACAGCGTACGAGCAGTACTTC.